The rows below give T cell receptor beta chains drawn from one sample of a study of STAT5B mutations in CD4+ large granular lymphocyte leukemia. Clones were read by immunoSEQ multiplex PCR, and TCRdb kept only the in-frame ones, dropping some. The sample carries tens of thousands of clones, around 75% recorded once. Sequencing input: CD4+ T cells from blood buffy coats. All receptors come from a human donor in good health. Each CDR3 is given with its conserved first and last residue. D genes are given only for firm matches. Expanded clones get a size class; other rows say once, few or many, or leave the size out.

-	TRBJ2-7	TRBV6-5	-	TGTGCCAGCAGTTACGGGGGGCTCTACGAGCAGTACTTC	CASSYGGLYEQYF
few	TRBJ2-7	TRBV10-3	-	TGTGCCATCAGTGAGAGAGCCTACGAGCAGTACTTC	CAISERAYEQYF
-	TRBJ2-5	TRBV5-1	TRBD2	TGCGCCAGCAGCTTGGGACTAGCGGGGGTCGACGGGGAGACCCAGTACTTC	CASSLGLAGVDGETQYF
few	TRBJ1-2	TRBV6-5	TRBD1	TGTGCCAGCAGCGGACAGGGGGTAGGAGGCTACACCTTC	CASSGQGVGGYTF
-	TRBJ1-1	TRBV18	-	TGTGCCAGCTCAGACATGAACACTGAAGCTTTCTTT	CASSDMNTEAFF
-	TRBJ2-7	TRBV13	-	TGTGCCAGCAGCTTTCAATCCTACGAGCAGTACTTC	CASSFQSYEQYF
-	TRBJ2-7	TRBV11-2	TRBD2	TGTGCCAGCAAACTTCTGACTAGCGGGGACGAGCAGTACTTC	CASKLLTSGDEQYF
-	TRBJ2-7	TRBV9	-	TGTGCCAGCAGCATTACTAGCTTCTCCTACGAGCAGTACTTC	CASSITSFSYEQYF
-	TRBJ1-1	TRBV29-1	TRBD1	TGCAGCGTTGCGCAGGGGGCGGACACTGAAGCTTTCTTT	CSVAQGADTEAFF
-	TRBJ2-1	TRBV4-1	-	TGCGCCAGCAGCCAATTAATTGTTGGTGAGCAGTTCTTC	CASSQLIVGEQFF
-	TRBJ2-5	TRBV18	TRBD1	TGTGCCAGCTCATCAGGACAGGGGGCTTTCCAAGAGACCCAGTACTTC	CASSSGQGAFQETQYF
-	TRBJ2-7	TRBV10-1	TRBD1	TGCGCCAGCAGACAAACCACGGACAGGGGGGGCGAGCAGTACTTC	CASRQTTDRGGEQYF
-	TRBJ2-3	TRBV5-1	-	TGCGCCAGCAGCTTGACCGGTTCCAGCACAGATACGCAGTATTTT	CASSLTGSSTDTQYF
once	TRBJ2-7	TRBV7-2	-	TGTGCCAGCAGCTTACTAGACAGGTACGAGCAGTACTTC	CASSLLDRYEQYF
-	TRBJ1-5	TRBV5-1	-	TGCGCCAGCAGCCCGGGGGGGGACGACAATCAGCCCCAGCATTTT	CASSPGGDDNQPQHF
-	TRBJ2-5	TRBV5-1	-	TGCGCCAGCAGCGTGGACAACAGGGAGACCCAGTACTTC	CASSVDNRETQYF
-	TRBJ2-1	TRBV7-2	-	TGTGCCAGCAGCCCCGCAGGGGAAGACTACAATGAGCAGTTCTTC	CASSPAGEDYNEQFF
-	TRBJ2-3	TRBV10-2	-	TGCGCCAGCAAGCGGGACACTGGGACAAGTTCGACAGATACGCAGTATTTT	CASKRDTGTSSTDTQYF
-	TRBJ2-7	TRBV5-1	TRBD2	TGCGCCAGCAGCCCCCTTCCGGGGGGGGTCACCTACGAGCAGTACTTC	CASSPLPGGVTYEQYF
-	TRBJ2-5	TRBV5-6	TRBD2	TGTGCCAGCAGCCGGACTAGCGGGATGGAGACCCAGTACTTC	CASSRTSGMETQYF
-	TRBJ2-7	TRBV11-3	-	TGTGCCAGCAGCTTAGGTATGCGGAGCTACGAGCAGTACTTC	CASSLGMRSYEQYF
-	TRBJ2-7	TRBV7-6	-	TGTGCCAGCACCGTACAGGGTGGTATGGGAGAGCAGTACTTC	CASTVQGGMGEQYF
few	TRBJ1-1	TRBV28	-	TGTGCCAGCAAACAGGGTTTGGCTTTCTTT	CASKQGLAFF
-	TRBJ1-1	TRBV11-1	-	TGTGCCAGCAGCTTTGGCAAGAACACTGAAGCTTTCTTT	CASSFGKNTEAFF
-	TRBJ1-2	TRBV27	-	TGTGCCAATTATGGAGGGACTTCATATGGCTACACCTTC	CANYGGTSYGYTF
once	TRBJ2-7	TRBV5-1	-	TGCGCCAGCAGCTTGTGGATACAGGGTGGGTACGAGCAGTACTTC	CASSLWIQGGYEQYF
-	TRBJ1-5	TRBV6-5	-	TGTGCCAGCAGTTACTCGTTTAACGGTCAGCCCCAGCATTTT	CASSYSFNGQPQHF
-	TRBJ2-2	TRBV11-2	TRBD1	TGTGCCAGCAGCTCCTCCTGGGACAGGAAAAGTTTCTACACCGGGGAGCTGTTTTTT	CASSSSWDRKSFYTGELFF
-	TRBJ2-7	TRBV18	TRBD1	TGTGCCAGCTCATCAATGGTAACGGACAGGGCTATATACGAGCAGTACTTC	CASSSMVTDRAIYEQYF
-	TRBJ2-2	TRBV9	-	TGTGCCAGCAGCGTAGTTGGGGGCACCGGGGAGCTGTTTTTT	CASSVVGGTGELFF
-	TRBJ1-3	TRBV5-1	-	TGCGCCAGCAGCGGGGAATCTGGAAACACCATATATTTT	CASSGESGNTIYF
-	TRBJ2-3	TRBV5-1	TRBD1	TGCGCCAGCAGCTTGGAGCTCGGGACAGCTTCCTCTAGCACAGATACGCAGTATTTT	CASSLELGTASSSTDTQYF
-	TRBJ2-2	TRBV7-2	TRBD2	TGTGCCAGCAGCTCCCAGATGGGACTAGCGGGAGTCACCGGGGAGCTGTTTTTT	CASSSQMGLAGVTGELFF
-	TRBJ1-5	TRBV29-1	TRBD1	TGCAGCGTTGGGACAGGGGGCGATCAGCCCCAGCATTTT	CSVGTGGDQPQHF